This record concerns one TCR beta chain sequence. This CDR3 is also generated by other DNA sequences in the sample. This record belongs to a study of blood T cell repertoires in COVID-19. Study-level background: Sites across the United States, Italy and Spain contributed samples from acute and convalescent COVID-19. The analysed material was cDNA or gDNA that came from T cells, B-cell-depleted T cells, or PBMCs.

Per the germline V gene, CDR1 is SQVTM and CDR2 is ANQGSEA. V gave up 3 bases and J gave up 1 base, with 5 bases separating them. The CDR3 sequence is 12 residues long. Authors' analysis steps: Reference gene primers were amplified, and this amplification served to estimate nucleated cell counts. Clones were sequenced by immunoSEQ multiplex PCR, and TCRdb holds only the in-frame ones, with some missing. V, J and clone size reflect that table, while D and trimming were determined from the DNA. The sample holds 45,000 to 55,000 clones; about 82% are singletons and the top ten take 12%. Sequenced sample: peripheral blood. The chain combines TRBV29-1 with TRBJ2-3; D not certain. This TCR was recovered from a man aged 65 to 79 with active COVID-19. The CDR3 reads CSVDLGTDTQYF. CDR3 bases: TGCAGCGTTGATTTAGGCACAGATACGCAGTATTTT.